The next 3 T cell receptor beta chains were all read from a single sample in a study of T cells in women clearing cervical HPV infection. Using immunoSEQ multiplex PCR, the repertoire was profiled, and TCRdb retains in-frame clones only, with some absent. The repertoire table contains 46,000 or so clones. The sequenced sample was blood buffy coat. These receptors all come from a woman aged 18-70 years with a cervical HPV16 infection that either progressed to CIN3+ or cleared (not recorded which).

Concerning this clone: Coverage ceases 3 residues before the CDR3 finishes, and the germline J gene fills in the end. The J gene is TRBJ2-7, the V gene TRBV20-1; D might be TRBD1 (6 bases). The germline gives CDR1 DFQATT, CDR2 SNEGSKA (reference sequence). Trimming shortened V by 3 bases and J by 0 bases, and 12 bases separated the two germline ends. The CDR3 is 14 residues long. The part of the CDR3 DNA that was read is TGCAGTGCTAGTCCCTCGGACAGCTCCTACGAG. Translating gives CSASPSDSSYE. The full CDR3 protein reads CSASPSDSSYEQYF.

On this clone: The read is 3 residues too short to cover the CDR3 end, so that end is filled in from the germline J gene. This sequence joins TRBV18 and TRBJ2-1, with 9 bases lining up with TRBD1. The CDR3 loop spans 18 amino acids. Trimming cost V 1 base and J 1 base; bases outside gene matches: 8. CDR1 and CDR2 from the germline V gene are KGHSH and LQKENI. CDR3 DNA, as far as it was read: TGTGCCAGCTCACCACTATTCCAGGACAGGGGATCCTACAATGAG. The encoded protein is CASSPLFQDRGSYNE. The CDR3 in its entirety is CASSPLFQDRGSYNEQFF.

Worth noting for this clone: The CDR3 goes on 3 residues after the read ends, and that part is filled in from the germline J gene. The rearrangement uses TRBV5-4 and TRBJ2-3; tentative D call: TRBD1 (6 bases). The CDR3 extends over 15 amino acids. CDR1 SGHNT and CDR2 YYREEE come from the germline V gene (reference sequence). V gave up 4 bases and J gave up 3 bases, with 15 bases separating them. Incomplete CDR3 DNA: TGTGCCAGCAGCGCGAGACAGGATATAACAGATACG. Amino acid sequence: CASSARQDITDT. The CDR3, in full, reads CASSARQDITDTQYF. Drawing the rest from reference TRBV5-4 and TRBJ2-3, the complete variable domain is ETGVTQSPTHLIKTRGQQVTLRCSSQSGHNTVSWYQQALGQGPQFIFQYYREEENGRGNFPPRFSGLQFPNYSSELNVNALELDDSALYLCASSARQDITDTQYFGPGTRLTVL.